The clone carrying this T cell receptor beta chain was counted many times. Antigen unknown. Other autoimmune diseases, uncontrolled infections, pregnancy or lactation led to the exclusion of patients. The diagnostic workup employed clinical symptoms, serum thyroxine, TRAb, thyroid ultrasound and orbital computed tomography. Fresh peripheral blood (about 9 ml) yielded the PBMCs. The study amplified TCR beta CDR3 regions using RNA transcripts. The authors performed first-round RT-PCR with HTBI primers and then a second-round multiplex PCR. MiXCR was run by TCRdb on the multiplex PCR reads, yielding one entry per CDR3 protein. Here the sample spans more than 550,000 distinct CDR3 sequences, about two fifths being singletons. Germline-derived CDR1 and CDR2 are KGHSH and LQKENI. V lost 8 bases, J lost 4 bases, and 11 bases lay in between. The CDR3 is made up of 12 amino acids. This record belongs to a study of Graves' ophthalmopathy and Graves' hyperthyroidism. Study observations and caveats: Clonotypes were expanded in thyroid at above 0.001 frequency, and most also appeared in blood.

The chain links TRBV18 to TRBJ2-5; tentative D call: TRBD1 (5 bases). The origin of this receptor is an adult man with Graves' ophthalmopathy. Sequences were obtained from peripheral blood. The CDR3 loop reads CASTVGAETQYF. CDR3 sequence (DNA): TGTGCCAGCACCGTAGGGGCAGAGACCCAGTACTTC.